The 9 T cell receptor beta chains given below trace back to one sample, sequenced in a study of shared clonotypes between healthy human individuals. Assay: immunoSEQ multiplex PCR; the TCRdb copy retains only in-frame clones and omits some. The sample carries under 2,000,000 clones, about 95% recorded once. CD8 cells regarded as naive lacked CD45RO, were positively chosen for CCR7, and omitted terminally differentiated effector memory CD45RA+ cells. Sample: naive CD8+ T cells sorted from blood. These receptors all stem from a young man in good health.

Details on this clone: A much larger clone differs by one base, so this may be a read error. The same CDR3 arises from other DNA sequences in this sample as well. This rearrangement joins TRBV4-3 to TRBJ2-7; no reliable D call. CDR3 length: 14 residues. From germline, CDR1 is LGHNA and CDR2 YSLEER. The V end was cut by 0 bases, the J end by 3 bases, with 9 bases between. The chain's CDR3 is CASSQDRSGYEQYF. DNA for the CDR3: TGCGCCAGCAGCCAAGATCGATCCGGCTACGAGCAGTACTTC.

A note on this clone: The sample contains more than one DNA sequence encoding this CDR3. The J gene is TRBJ1-1, the V gene TRBV30; D gene uncertain. Germline-derived CDR1 and CDR2 are GTSNPN and SVGIG (reference sequence). Trimming stripped 5 bases from V and 1 base from J, with 5 bases between. There are 11 residues in the CDR3. The CDR3 region is CAWARNTEAFF. The CDR3 DNA sequence: TGTGCCTGGGCAAGGAACACTGAAGCTTTCTTT.

This clone was seen once. The gene calls are TRBV28 and TRBJ2-5; the match to TRBD2 covers 8 bases. This CDR3 comprises 16 residues. V shed 10 bases, J shed 5 bases, and the junction held 18 bases outside the gene matches. Germline CDR1 is MDHEN and CDR2 is SYDVKM. This CDR3 reads CAIALKIPGLGETQYF. Written as DNA, the CDR3 is TGTGCCATCGCACTTAAAATCCCGGGACTAGGGGAGACCCAGTACTTC.

The V and J genes are TRBV11-2 and TRBJ2-7, with 8 bases aligning to TRBD1. Germline V gives CDR1 SGHAT, CDR2 FQNNGV. Trimming removed 5 bases from V and 3 bases from J; junction bases left unmatched: 9. The CDR3 spans 15 residues. CDR3 loop: CASSTGQANIYEQYF. CDR3 in DNA: TGTGCCAGCAGCACGGGACAGGCTAATATCTACGAGCAGTACTTC.

This chain connects TRBV19 to TRBJ2-3, with 11 bases that match TRBD2. Germline-derived CDR1 and CDR2 are LNHDA and SQIVND (reference sequence). The CDR3 loop spans 15 amino acids. V was pared by 3 bases and J by 2 bases, with 1 base of the junction left unmatched. CDR3 nucleotide sequence: TGTGCCAGTAGTATGACTAGCGGGGACACAGATACGCAGTATTTT. Translated: CASSMTSGDTDTQYF.

This chain connects TRBV7-9 to TRBJ2-4; no clear D. Per the germline V gene, CDR1 is SEHNR and CDR2 is FQNEAQ (reference sequence). This CDR3 comprises 12 residues. Trimming removed 1 base at V and 10 bases at J, with 8 bases between. CDR3 sequence: CASSLVVGIQYF. The CDR3 bases are TGTGCCAGCAGCTTAGTCGTGGGAATTCAGTACTTC. Supplemented by reference TRBV7-9 and TRBJ2-4, the full variable domain reads DTGVSQNPRHKITKRGQNVTFRCDPISEHNRLYWYRQTLGQGPEFLTYFQNEAQLEKSRLLSDRFSAERPKGSFSTLEIQRTEQGDSAMYLCASSLVVGIQYFGAGTRLSVL.

The rearrangement uses TRBV5-8 and TRBJ1-4; no definite D call. The ends were cut back, 0 bases at V and 7 bases at J, with 10 bases in the middle. Looked up from germline, CDR1 is SGHTS and CDR2 is YDEGEE. The CDR3 runs to 14 residues. CDR3 sequence reads: CASSLEQFPEKLFF. DNA of the CDR3: TGTGCCAGCAGCTTGGAACAGTTCCCTGAAAAACTGTTTTTT.

CDR3 sequence (DNA): TGTGCCAGCAGCTTAGTGGCTAGCAGCAACAATGAGCAGTTCTTC. Translating it yields CASSLVASSNNEQFF. The chain carries TRBV11-2 and TRBJ2-1; TRBD2 is a possible D gene (5 bases). The V gene lost 1 base and the J gene lost 5 bases, with 12 bases spanning the gap. CDR3 length equals 15 residues. Germline CDR1 is SGHAT and CDR2 is FQNNGV.

The genes are TRBV10-1 and TRBJ2-3; 9 bases line up with TRBD2. V lost 5 bases to trimming and J lost 0 bases; unmatched junction nucleotides: 3. The CDR3 consists of 15 residues. Germline V gene lookup returns CDR1 WNHNN and CDR2 SYGVQD (reference sequence). CDR3 loop: CASSQTSGSTDTQYF. The CDR3 DNA is TGCGCCAGCAGTCAGACTAGCGGAAGCACAGATACGCAGTATTTT.